Listed here are 26 T cell receptor beta chains from one sample, sequenced in a study of radiation and T cells in renal cell carcinoma (dated by TCRdb to the early 2020s). The time point label corresponds to: blood 2 weeks post-SBRT. The treatment or condition label here, explained by the study, means: 15 Gy SBRT to primary tumor, nephrectomy 4 weeks later. Library preparation was by the immunoSEQ multiplex PCR assay. TCRdb took this table from immuneACCESS and kept in-frame rearrangements with V and J called. Such tables lack part of the clones; where checked against another copy, unresolved V genes explain under half of the gap, and the rest is unexplained. This sample gives some 120,000 clones in total; about 81% of them show up just once. The ten largest make up under 2.5% of the sample. The source was blood, collected from a patient whose treatment included radiotherapy and nephrectomy. The receptors shown here come from a woman aged 55-75 years with renal cell carcinoma.

This clone was detected only a few times. This chain uses TRBV6-4 with TRBJ1-1; D unclear. V dropped 3 bases and J dropped 1 base, with 6 bases sitting between them. The CDR3 has 13 amino acids. CDR1 is MRHNA and CDR2 is SNTAGT in the germline V gene. CDR3 DNA sequence: TGTGCCAGCAGTGAGCGGGAGAACACTGAAGCTTTCTTT. Translation: CASSERENTEAFF.

V is TRBV15 and J is TRBJ1-1; the D is unclear. V lost 0 bases and J lost 0, with 14 bases in between. CDR1 and CDR2 (germline): LNHNV, YYDKDF (reference sequence). This CDR3 is built from 17 residues. In DNA form, the CDR3 reads TGTGCCACCAGCAGAGATAAGGCGATTGGAATGAACACTGAAGCTTTCTTT. It yields the protein CATSRDKAIGMNTEAFF.

The rearrangement joins TRBV10-2 to TRBJ1-5; the D is unclear. CDR1 is WSHSY, CDR2 SAAADI, per germline. The CDR3 contains 15 residues. The germline V and J ends were trimmed by 3 bases and 2 bases, with 11 bases remaining between them. The CDR3 nucleotides are TGCGCCAGCAGTGAAGAAGGTTGGGGCAATCAGCCCCAGCATTTT. Its protein product is CASSEEGWGNQPQHF.

Here the CDR3 DNA reads TGTGCCTGGACTAAAACAGGGGAAGGAGAGACCCAGTACTTC. Its protein product is CAWTKTGEGETQYF. The J gene is TRBJ2-5, the V gene TRBV30; TRBD1 agrees at 7 bases. J gave up 4 bases and V 4 bases, and 9 bases lay outside the gene matches. CDR3 length: 14 residues. Germline values: CDR1 GTSNPN, CDR2 SVGIG (reference sequence).

For this clone: The same CDR3 also results from other DNA sequences found in this sample. The chain uses TRBV27 and TRBJ2-7; 7 nucleotides agree with TRBD2. The CDR3 runs 13 residues. J was trimmed by 3 bases and V by 3 bases; bases with no gene match: 2. The germline CDR1 and CDR2 sequences are MNHEY and SMNVEV (reference sequence). In DNA, the CDR3 is TGTGCCAGCAGTTTTTCGGGAGGCTACGAGCAGTACTTC. This encodes CASSFSGGYEQYF.

The chain recombines TRBV19 with TRBJ2-3; TRBD2 matches at 12 bases. V dropped 4 bases and J dropped 2; count of bases not matched to a gene: 4. The CDR3 has 16 residues. Germline values: CDR1 LNHDA, CDR2 SQIVND (reference sequence). CDR3 sequence (DNA): TGTGCCAGTAGTAGGACTAGCGGGGCGCTCACAGATACGCAGTATTTT. Translation: CASSRTSGALTDTQYF. The complete variable domain, with remaining parts taken from reference TRBV19 and TRBJ2-3, reads DGGITQSPKYLFRKEGQNVTLSCEQNLNHDAMYWYRQDPGQGLRLIYYSQIVNDFQKGDIAEGYSVSREKKESFPLTVTSAQKNPTAFYLCASSRTSGALTDTQYFGPGTRLTVL.

The chain combines TRBV10-2 with TRBJ2-1, with 9 bases aligning to TRBD2. The CDR3 is 14 residues long. The V gene end was trimmed by 11 bases and the J gene end by 5 bases; junction bases not matched to a gene: 10. CDR1 WSHSY and CDR2 SAAADI come from the germline V gene. The CDR3 loop is CASSREGLNNEQFF. CDR3 nucleotide sequence: TGCGCCTCATCGCGGGAGGGATTGAACAATGAGCAGTTCTTC.

The chain combines TRBV5-4 with TRBJ1-1, with 8 bases identical to TRBD1. Trimming cost V 1 base and J 2 bases; bases outside gene matches: 4. Per the germline V gene, CDR1 is SGHNT and CDR2 is YYREEE (reference sequence). The CDR3 spans 15 residues. In DNA, the CDR3 is TGTGCCAGCAGCTTGATAGGACAGGGCAACACTGAAGCTTTCTTT. Protein product: CASSLIGQGNTEAFF.

This clone came up once. An end of the junction does not agree with germline; a read error may underlie this. The CDR3 nucleotides are TGTGCCAGCAAGGCGGTCTACTCTGGAAACACCACATATTTT. It yields the protein CASKAVYSGNTTYF. V gene TRBV6-1 combines with J gene TRBJ1-3; D is uncertain. CDR1 MNHNS and CDR2 SASEGT come from the germline V gene. The CDR3 consists of 14 residues.

The rearrangement uses TRBV19 and TRBJ1-5, with D tentatively TRBD1 (6 bases). The germline V gene has CDR1 LNHDA and CDR2 SQIVND (reference sequence). Trimming stripped 4 bases from V and 4 bases from J, with 20 bases between. The CDR3 sequence is 17 residues long. In nucleotides, the CDR3 is TGTGCCAGTAGTAGAAGTTTTACAGGGCAGTCAAATCAGCCCCAGCATTTT. Translation: CASSRSFTGQSNQPQHF.

This clone came up once. J is TRBJ2-7 and V is TRBV9; D tentatively fits TRBD1 or TRBD2 (6 bases each). The V end lost 1 base, the J end lost 2 bases, and 13 bases lay between the germline ends. This CDR3 comprises 15 residues. The germline V gene has CDR1 SGDLS and CDR2 YYNGEE. CDR3: CASSVRGDGTYEQYF. DNA for the CDR3: TGTGCCAGCAGCGTAAGGGGGGACGGGACCTACGAGCAGTACTTC.

V gene TRBV6-6 combines with J gene TRBJ1-1; 7 nucleotides match TRBD1. This CDR3 has 15 amino acids. Germline CDR1 and CDR2: MNHNY and SVGAGI (reference sequence). Trimming removed 0 bases from V and 4 bases from J; junction bases left unmatched: 5. The DNA for the CDR3 is TGTGCCAGCAGTTACTCGACGGCAGGGGGCACTGAAGCTTTCTTT. It translates to CASSYSTAGGTEAFF.

A few counts support this clone. This same CDR3 is encoded by further DNA sequences in the sample. The chain carries TRBV5-1 and TRBJ1-1; 9 bases are a match to TRBD1. From germline, CDR1 is SGHRS and CDR2 YFSETQ. The trim removed 4 bases at V and 5 bases at J, leaving 6 bases unmatched. There are 14 residues in the CDR3. As DNA, the CDR3 is TGCGCCAGCAGCCCAGGGACAGGGAATACTGAAGCTTTCTTT. Amino acid sequence: CASSPGTGNTEAFF.

The rearrangement uses TRBV5-4 and TRBJ1-3; possible D gene TRBD1, 5 bases. V lost 2 bases and J lost 1, with 7 bases in between. CDR3 length equals 14 residues. Per the germline V gene, CDR1 is SGHNT and CDR2 is YYREEE (reference sequence). The chain's CDR3 is CASSFGGSGNTIYF. The CDR3, as DNA: TGTGCCAGCAGCTTCGGGGGTTCTGGAAACACCATATATTTT.

The CDR3 DNA is TGTGCCATCAGTGAGTTTGGGCTAGCGGGAGAAAATGAGCAGTTCTTC. Translation gives CAISEFGLAGENEQFF. The chain carries TRBV10-3 and TRBJ2-1; 10 bases line up with TRBD2. With V trimmed by 1 base and J by 7 bases, 7 bases remained unmatched. The CDR3 sequence is 16 residues long. Per the germline V gene, CDR1 is ENHRY and CDR2 is SYGVKD.

This chain links TRBV6-1 with TRBJ2-7, with no clear D. V lost 0 bases to trimming and J lost 1 base, with 7 bases between them. The CDR3 spans 14 residues. In germline, CDR1 is MNHNS, CDR2 SASEGT. The CDR3 bases are TGTGCCAGCAGTGAAGCGGTACAATCCTACGAGCAGTACTTC. Translating it yields CASSEAVQSYEQYF.

This CDR3 reads CSAVAGAQETQYF. The DNA for the CDR3 is TGCAGCGCCGTAGCGGGAGCTCAAGAGACCCAGTACTTC. The chain carries TRBV29-1 and TRBJ2-5, with 9 bases fitting TRBD2. Germline assignment: CDR1 SQVTM and CDR2 ANQGSEA. This CDR3 contains 13 residues. With V trimmed by 7 bases and J by 2 bases, 5 bases remained unmatched.

This clone was recorded once. This chain links TRBV7-2 with TRBJ2-1, with TRBD2 as a possible D gene (5 bases). The V end was cut by 5 bases, the J end by 7 bases, with 24 bases between. Germline V gives CDR1 SGHTA, CDR2 FQGNSA. This CDR3 has 17 residues. CDR3 bases: TGTGCCAGCAGCAAAAATCCCGGACTCGGATTCCTTAATGAGCAGTTCTTC. It yields the protein CASSKNPGLGFLNEQFF.

This clone was seen more than once but under ten times. This sequence joins TRBV5-4 and TRBJ1-1, with D maybe TRBD1 (6 bases). V lost 1 base and J lost 8, with 12 bases in between. CDR1 and CDR2 from the germline V gene are SGHNT and YYREEE (reference sequence). The CDR3 has 13 residues. The CDR3 sequence is CASSLTTGPEAFF. The CDR3 region has the DNA TGTGCCAGCAGCTTGACCACAGGGCCCGAAGCTTTCTTT.

The V gene is TRBV11-1, the J gene TRBJ2-7; TRBD2 is a possible D gene (5 bases). Deletions cut 6 bases from V and 3 bases from J, with 9 bases between. Germline V gene data show CDR1 as SGHAT and CDR2 as FQDESV (reference sequence). There are 12 residues in the CDR3. The CDR3 sequence: CASSRDYYEQYF. CDR3 sequence (DNA): TGTGCCAGCAGTCGAGACTACTACGAGCAGTACTTC. Supplemented by reference TRBV11-1 and TRBJ2-7, the full variable domain reads EAEVAQSPRYKITEKSQAVAFWCDPISGHATLYWYRQILGQGPELLVQFQDESVVDDSQLPKDRFSAERLKGVDSTLKIQPAELGDSAMYLCASSRDYYEQYFGPGTRLTVT.

V gene TRBV27 combines with J gene TRBJ2-7; D uncertain. The CDR3 spans 13 residues. Trimming shortened V by 0 bases and J by 4 bases, and 7 bases separated the two germline ends. Germline loops: CDR1 MNHEY, CDR2 SMNVEV (reference sequence). The chain's CDR3 is CASSLSTVYEQYF. CDR3 coding DNA: TGTGCCAGCAGTTTATCGACTGTATACGAGCAGTACTTC.

The J gene is TRBJ2-7, the V gene TRBV18; the D is unclear. CDR1 is KGHSH, CDR2 LQKENI, per germline. With 2 bases removed from V and 7 bases from J, the gap between germline ends came to 15 bases. There are 14 residues in the CDR3. CDR3 protein: CASSPGINLGEQYF. CDR3 DNA: TGTGCCAGCTCACCAGGGATAAACCTGGGGGAGCAGTACTTC.

The chain uses TRBV4-3 and TRBJ2-7; 9 nucleotides line up with TRBD1. Germline CDR1 reads LGHNA; CDR2 reads YSLEER. The CDR3 totals 17 residues. After removal of 0 bases from V and 6 bases from J, the junction contained 12 bases not matched to a gene. In DNA form, the CDR3 reads TGCGCCAGCAGCCAAGAATCGTTCCCAGACAGGGGGAGCGAGCAGTACTTC. This gives the protein CASSQESFPDRGSEQYF.

V and J are TRBV6-1 and TRBJ2-7; 11 bases map to TRBD2. V lost 7 bases and J lost 0; bases outside the gene matches: 5. From germline, CDR1 is MNHNS and CDR2 SASEGT. This CDR3 region has 15 residues. CDR3 in amino acids: CASIPLAGGSYEQYF. The DNA of the CDR3 is TGTGCCAGCATCCCCCTAGCGGGGGGCTCCTACGAGCAGTACTTC.

About this clone itself: This sample also contains other DNA sequences that code for the same CDR3. V and J are TRBV6-5 and TRBJ2-7; D not resolved. Germline-derived CDR1 and CDR2 are MNHEY and SVGAGI. The CDR3 is made up of 12 amino acids. V lost 2 bases and J lost 4, with 6 bases in between. The CDR3 is CASSYDGYEQYF. Written as DNA, the CDR3 is TGTGCCAGCAGTTACGACGGTTACGAGCAGTACTTC.

The chain has TRBV10-2 and TRBJ2-1, with D possibly TRBD2 on 6 matching bases. The V and J ends lost 7 bases and 1 base respectively, with 14 bases between them. CDR1 and CDR2 (germline): WSHSY, SAAADI. This CDR3 contains 15 residues. The CDR3 DNA follows: TGCGCCAGCAAGGAGGGAACCGTTTCCTACAATGAGCAGTTCTTC. It yields the protein CASKEGTVSYNEQFF.